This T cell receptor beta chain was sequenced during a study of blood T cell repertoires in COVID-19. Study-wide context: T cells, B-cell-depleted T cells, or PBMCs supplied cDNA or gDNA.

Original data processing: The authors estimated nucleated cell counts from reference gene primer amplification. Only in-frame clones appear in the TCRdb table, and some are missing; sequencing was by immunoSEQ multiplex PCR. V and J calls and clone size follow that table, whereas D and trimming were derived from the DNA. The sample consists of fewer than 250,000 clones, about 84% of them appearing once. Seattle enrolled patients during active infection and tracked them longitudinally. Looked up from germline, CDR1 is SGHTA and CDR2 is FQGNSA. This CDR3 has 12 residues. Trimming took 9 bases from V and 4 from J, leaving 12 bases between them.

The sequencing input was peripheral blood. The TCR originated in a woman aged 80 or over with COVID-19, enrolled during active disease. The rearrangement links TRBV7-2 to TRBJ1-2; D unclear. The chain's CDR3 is CASSGLGYGYTF. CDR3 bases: TGTGCCAGTTCCGGTCTTGGCTATGGCTACACCTTC.